The 8 T cell receptor beta chains below were found in one sample sequenced in a study of beta chain features in type 1 diabetes. The whole isolated RNA underwent reverse transcription, so sequencing captured expressed TCRB transcripts. Clones were read by immunoSEQ multiplex PCR, and TCRdb kept only the in-frame ones, dropping some. This table holds 600,000 to 650,000 clones, roughly a sixth found once. The sample taken for sequencing was naive CD4+ T cells from blood. The receptor set was obtained from a man aged 18 to 35 in good health.

This clone was picked up a small number of times. This chain joins TRBV19 and TRBJ2-1, with D possibly being TRBD2 (5 bases). The ends were cut back, 0 bases at V and 15 bases at J, with 12 bases in the middle. Germline assignment: CDR1 LNHDA and CDR2 SQIVND (reference sequence). CDR3 length: 12 amino acids. The CDR3 here is CASSIDLGELFF. The CDR3, as DNA: TGTGCCAGTAGTATAGATCTCGGGGAACTGTTCTTC.

The chain uses TRBV5-4 and TRBJ2-5, with D perhaps matching TRBD2 (5 bases). This CDR3 is 14 amino acids long. Between the trimmed V and J ends, which lost 6 bases and 5 bases, there was a span of 17 bases. Germline V lookup: CDR1 SGHNT, CDR2 YYREEE (reference sequence). CDR3 sequence reads: CASTSRPGVETQYF. DNA for the CDR3: TGTGCCAGCACCAGTCGACCCGGGGTTGAGACCCAGTACTTC.

This rearrangement joins TRBV12-2 to TRBJ1-1; the table's D gene call, TRBD1, was not cross checked with the DNA. TRBV12-2 is marked as a pseudogene. This CDR3 region has 12 residues. The CDR3 DNA reads TGTGCAACCCCGGGACAGGGCACTGAAGCTTTCTTT. It yields the protein CATPGQGTEAFF.

The rearrangement uses TRBV29-1 and TRBJ1-4; tentatively, D is TRBD1 (6 bases). The germline V and J ends were trimmed by 6 bases and 5 bases, with 10 bases remaining between them. Germline values: CDR1 SQVTM, CDR2 ANQGSEA. The CDR3 spans 12 residues. The CDR3 DNA reads TGCAGCGTGGGCGGGACAAATGAAAAACTGTTTTTT. This codes for CSVGGTNEKLFF.

This clone was observed a few times. The chain employs TRBV5-6 and TRBJ1-5; D uncertain. The germline V and J ends were trimmed by 2 bases and 4 bases, with 4 bases remaining between them. Germline-derived CDR1 and CDR2 are SGHDT and YYEEEE. The length of the CDR3 is 12 residues. Here the CDR3 reads CASSFGNQPQHF. CDR3 nucleotides: TGTGCCAGCAGCTTTGGGAATCAGCCCCAGCATTTT.

V is TRBV2 and J is TRBJ1-2; weak D call: TRBD1 (6 bases). V was shortened by 5 bases and J by 2 bases, with 15 bases between the two germline ends. The CDR3 loop spans 15 amino acids. Germline V lookup: CDR1 SNHLY, CDR2 FYNNEI. Written as DNA, the CDR3 is TGTGCCAGCAGTACTCAGGGGAAGAAAAACTATGGCTACACCTTC. This codes for CASSTQGKKNYGYTF.

Only a few counts were recorded for this clone. This sequence joins TRBV5-4 and TRBJ2-5; TRBD1 is a possible D gene (6 bases). V dropped 1 base and J dropped 1 base, with 8 bases sitting between them. The germline CDR1 and CDR2 sequences are SGHNT and YYREEE (reference sequence). The CDR3 contains 14 residues. The CDR3 here is CASSLTGPQETQYF. The CDR3 DNA reads as TGTGCCAGCAGCTTGACAGGGCCCCAAGAGACCCAGTACTTC.

The J gene is TRBJ2-2, the V gene TRBV4-3; possible D gene TRBD2, 5 bases. The length of the CDR3 is 13 residues. Trimming took 4 bases from V and 7 from J, leaving 10 bases between them. Per germline, CDR1 LGHNA and CDR2 YSLEER. The CDR3 is CASSRDGSGELFF. DNA for the CDR3: TGCGCCAGCAGCCGGGATGGGAGCGGGGAGCTGTTTTTT.